Sequencing of this T cell receptor (beta chain) was carried out in a study of blood T cell repertoires in COVID-19. Patients in Seattle were enrolled during active infection, then followed longitudinally. The data were produced by immunoSEQ multiplex PCR, yet TCRdb's version contains in-frame clones alone and is incomplete. The table records some 160,000 clones, approximately 80% of them present only once. V lost 3 bases, J lost 5 bases, and 5 bases stayed unmatched. This CDR3 spans 15 amino acids. Germline lookup yields CDR1 SGHKS and CDR2 YYEKEE (reference sequence). The sequence was obtained from a woman aged 80 or over with COVID-19, enrolled during active disease. The J gene is TRBJ2-2, the V gene TRBV5-5, with TRBD1 identical over 9 bases. The sample consisted of peripheral blood. CDR3 bases: TGTGCCAGCAGCTGGGGACAGGGCGGGACCGGGGAGCTGTTTTTT. Translation gives CASSWGQGGTGELFF.